This is a list of T cell receptor beta chains from one sample in a study of lymphopenia after photon versus proton radiotherapy. This table comes from immunoSEQ multiplex PCR, and its TCRdb copy is limited to in-frame clones, with some not included. The profile shows 20,000 to 25,000 clones, roughly 89% of them singletons. Here the sequenced sample was peripheral blood, taken from a patient treated with proton-based radiotherapy. These receptors came from a man older than 75 with esophageal cancer. The CDR3 runs from the conserved cysteine through the conserved F or W. Fields, in order: J gene, D gene, clone size, V gene, CDR3 protein, CDR3 DNA. The D gene is left open where the match is weak. The size entry is marked missing in some rows and otherwise reads once, few, many or a size class.

j_gene: TRBJ2-1
d_gene: .
abundance: .
v_gene: TRBV7-2
CDR3aa: CASSLSLGFVANEQFF
CDR3nt: TGTGCCAGCAGCTTATCCCTCGGGTTCGTTGCCAATGAGCAGTTCTTC

j_gene: TRBJ1-3
d_gene: .
abundance: .
v_gene: TRBV6-6
CDR3aa: CASSQPGLNTIYF
CDR3nt: TGTGCCAGCAGTCAACCGGGATTAAACACCATATATTTT

j_gene: TRBJ1-5
d_gene: TRBD1
abundance: large
v_gene: TRBV6-6
CDR3aa: CASSWGTGVGQPQHF
CDR3nt: TGTGCCAGCAGTTGGGGGACAGGGGTTGGGCAGCCCCAGCATTTT

j_gene: TRBJ2-3
d_gene: .
abundance: few
v_gene: TRBV7-9
CDR3aa: CASSLNWASTDTQYF
CDR3nt: TGTGCCAGCAGCTTAAATTGGGCTAGCACAGATACGCAGTATTTT

j_gene: TRBJ2-1
d_gene: .
abundance: .
v_gene: TRBV19
CDR3aa: CASTLGDHEQFF
CDR3nt: TGTGCCAGTACCCTGGGGGATCATGAGCAGTTCTTC

j_gene: TRBJ2-1
d_gene: TRBD1
abundance: .
v_gene: TRBV19
CDR3aa: CASRGPGQGYNEQFF
CDR3nt: TGTGCCAGTAGGGGACCAGGACAGGGCTACAATGAGCAGTTCTTC

j_gene: TRBJ1-1
d_gene: .
abundance: .
v_gene: TRBV14
CDR3aa: CASSQGGTGLAFF
CDR3nt: TGTGCCAGCAGCCAAGGTGGGACCGGGCTTGCTTTCTTT

j_gene: TRBJ1-2
d_gene: .
abundance: once
v_gene: TRBV5-1
CDR3aa: CASRGQGTYGYTF
CDR3nt: TGCGCCAGCAGGGGTCAGGGTACCTATGGCTACACCTTC

j_gene: TRBJ1-2
d_gene: TRBD1
abundance: .
v_gene: TRBV5-8
CDR3aa: CASSPTGDYGYTF
CDR3nt: TGTGCCAGCAGCCCGACAGGGGACTATGGCTACACCTTC

j_gene: TRBJ2-1
d_gene: TRBD2
abundance: .
v_gene: TRBV11-2
CDR3aa: CASSLEGLAGNEQFF
CDR3nt: TGTGCCAGCAGCTTAGAGGGACTAGCGGGGAATGAGCAGTTCTTC

j_gene: TRBJ1-2
d_gene: .
abundance: .
v_gene: TRBV7-2
CDR3aa: CASSLGTANYGYTF
CDR3nt: TGTGCCAGCAGCTTAGGGACAGCTAACTATGGCTACACCTTC